This T cell receptor beta chain was observed in a study of shared clonotypes between healthy human individuals. Method: immunoSEQ multiplex PCR; TCRdb's copy keeps in-frame clones and lacks some. The data show millions of clones, approximately 95% seen once. CD45RO-negative, CCR7-selected cells formed the naive CD8 fraction, which excluded terminally differentiated effector memory CD45RA+ cells. CDR3 length: 16 amino acids. Germline-derived CDR1 and CDR2 are SGHDT and YYEEEE. V dropped 2 bases and J dropped 6 bases, with 18 bases sitting between them. Sequencing was carried out using naive CD8+ T cells sorted from blood. The rearrangement uses TRBV5-6 and TRBJ1-5; D gene uncertain. The source is a man between 18 and 35 years old in good health. Here the CDR3 reads CASSLSYGEGSQPQHF. The CDR3 DNA sequence: TGTGCCAGCAGCTTATCCTACGGAGAAGGCAGTCAGCCCCAGCATTTT. Full variable domain (outside the CDR3, taken from reference TRBV5-6 and TRBJ1-5): DAGVTQSPTHLIKTRGQQVTLRCSPKSGHDTVSWYQQALGQGPQFIFQYYEEEERQRGNFPDRFSGHQFPNYSSELNVNALLLGDSALYLCASSLSYGEGSQPQHFGDGTRLSIL.